This T cell receptor beta chain was observed in a study of PD-1 blockade in classical Hodgkin lymphoma. Findings of the study overall: Significantly greater TCR diversity emerged by C4D1 in CD4+ cells but not CD8+ cells. Patients with a complete response exhibited baseline diversity comparable to newly diagnosed patients. Those starting nivolumab under 1 year post-ASCT were excluded.

Method: immunoSEQ multiplex PCR; TCRdb's copy keeps in-frame clones and lacks some. The sample lists roughly 90,000 clones, roughly four fifths seen once, with around 17% in the top ten. In every patient, relapse followed autologous stem cell transplantation, while exposure to brentuximab vedotin differed. Best response was recorded as complete response, partial response or progressive disease. Trimming took off 0 bases at V and 0 bases at J, with 6 bases between the two ends. This CDR3 is built from 14 residues. Looked up from germline, CDR1 is SGDLS and CDR2 is YYNGEE. Of note for this clone: The antigen is undetermined.

This TCR was sampled from a human donor with classical Hodgkin lymphoma. The material sequenced was peripheral blood mononuclear cells (PBMCs), taken before the second cycle of nivolumab. J is TRBJ2-5 and V is TRBV9; D not certain. The CDR3 region has the DNA TGTGCCAGCAGCGTAGGCGGTTACCAAGAGACCCAGTACTTC. Protein: CASSVGGYQETQYF.